The T cell receptor beta chain described here comes from a study of blood T cell repertoires in COVID-19 (dated by TCRdb to about 2020). Regarding the complete study: The collaborator samples originated in the United States, Italy and Spain and spanned the acute and convalescent phases of COVID-19. The prospective study material was composed of cDNA or gDNA derived from T cells, B-cell-depleted T cells, or PBMCs. The dataset comprised deeply sampled blood TCRbeta repertoires from subjects exposed to, actively infected with, or recovered from COVID-19. The repertoires were made available in a free public database intended to serve as a resource for research on the immune response to SARS-CoV-2. Samples were obtained from the ongoing ImmuneRACE study (first 160 participants) and from 1,000 to 1,500 subjects provided by 6 global collaborators. The sample metadata nearly always contained a de-identified subject ID, COVID-19 status, age in years and sex. Where available, HLA class I and class II types were taken from metadata supplied by the sample provider and were not determined by assay-based typing. What the research found in general, with its limitations: The amount of clinical and demographic metadata varied by source and participant and was provided uncurated.

TCRbeta CDR3 regions were amplified from genomic DNA by means of the immunoSEQ Assay, a bias-controlled multiplex PCR. Concerning the study's data processing: The number of nucleated cells in each sample was estimated by amplification of reference gene primers within the assay. To quantify the absolute abundance of each unique TCRbeta CDR3 rearrangement, sequence reads were collapsed and filtered. For each sample, productive Simpson clonality was calculated by taking the square root of Simpson's diversity index across productive rearrangements. Drawn from immuneACCESS, this table holds only the in-frame rearrangements with V and J called that TCRdb kept. Clones are partly lost; checked studies trace under half to an unresolved V gene and leave the rest unexplained. V, J and clone size derive from that table, while D and trimming were established from the DNA sequence. Recorded for this sample are fewer than 350,000 clones; approximately 88% of them occurred a single time. The top ten clonotypes cover less than 10% of the sample.

A word on this clone: This receptor's antigen is unknown. In this CDR3 the conserved last residue, phenylalanine or tryptophan, is missing, so a read error is likely. It is unclear where the CDR3 begins or ends on the DNA, so no DNA is shown, and the CDR3 is as TCRdb lists it.

Collaborating institutions collected whole blood in K2EDTA tubes following their own protocols. For TCRbeta analysis, collaborator samples were shipped as frozen whole blood, as isolated PBMCs, or as DNA extracted from either sample type. The CDR3 extends over 12 residues, inclusive of both ends. The germline V gene provides CDR1 SNHLY and CDR2 FYNNEI. The sequenced sample was peripheral blood. The sequence joins TRBV2 to TRBJ1-1; the DNA was not used to check the table's D call, TRBD1. The receptor comes from a man in his late teens or twenties with active or convalescent COVID-19. Here the CDR3 is given as CASSEGPLQVMI.